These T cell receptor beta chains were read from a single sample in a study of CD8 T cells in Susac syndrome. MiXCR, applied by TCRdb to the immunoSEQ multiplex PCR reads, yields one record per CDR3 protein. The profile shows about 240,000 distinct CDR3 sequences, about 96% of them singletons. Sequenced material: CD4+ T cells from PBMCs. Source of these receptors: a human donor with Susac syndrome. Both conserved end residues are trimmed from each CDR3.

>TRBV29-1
SVALAGGGETQY
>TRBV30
AWERDANTEAF
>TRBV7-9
ASSQDSQREETQY
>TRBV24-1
ATSDPRGGGGYT
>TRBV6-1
ASSLGRGAGTDTQY
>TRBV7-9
ASSLEGYDEQF
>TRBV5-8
ASSPRTDGETQY
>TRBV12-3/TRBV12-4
ASRGGQVPFYNEQF
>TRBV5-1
ASSLGQGAPEAF
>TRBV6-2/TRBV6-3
ASSPRTVMNTEAF
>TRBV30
AWSRAGGTETQY
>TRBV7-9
ASLFPSEQY
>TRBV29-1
SSGQGGETQY
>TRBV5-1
ASSSNTYSNTEAF
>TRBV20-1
SARGLAGPEQY
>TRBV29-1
SETRGAPQEEGYT
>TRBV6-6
ASSQGTSYHEQY
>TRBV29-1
SVERGSGIYGYT
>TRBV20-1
SARDNASGSGKTQY
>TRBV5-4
ASSFGLADYFSYEQY